Listed below are T cell receptor beta chains from one sample, sequenced in a study of technical replicates of blood from several donors. TCRdb keeps only in-frame clones here, not all; method: immunoSEQ multiplex PCR. This sample carries more than 65,000 clones, over 95% of them seen once, and the ten largest clones take roughly 0.24%. The sample taken for sequencing was T cells isolated from PBMCs. The receptor source for this set is a human donor in good health. The conserved cysteine and the conserved F or W are not part of the CDR3 here. A D gene is named only where the DNA matches it firmly.

d_call	v_call	cdr3_length	cdr3_aa
NA	TRBV9	13	ASSALTAVNTEAF
TRBD1	TRBV4-1	14	ASSQPLTGDNSPLH
NA	TRBV21-1	14	ASSKARDSGAPEAF
NA	TRBV7-8	13	ASSQRRDHSYEQY
NA	TRBV19	13	ASSIIDSSGQPQH
NA	TRBV2	13	ASSEAGPIYTEAF
TRBD2	TRBV10-3	19	AISESKSSASGGLSTDTQY
NA	TRBV6-4	13	ASSDFRSGANVLT
TRBD1	TRBV10-3	13	AISETGGRTDTQY
NA	TRBV18	13	ASSPRSGSGNEQF
NA	TRBV4-1	13	ASSFAGVMNTEAF
NA	TRBV5-1	14	ASSLEWQTTNEKLF
NA	TRBV5-1	12	ASRTLGITGELF
TRBD1	TRBV7-8	13	ASSPTGTANYEQY
NA	TRBV6-5	12	ASSWGAWGTEAF
NA	TRBV6-1	12	ASTTGSGANVLT
NA	TRBV30	11	AWSVGGGQPQH